This TCR beta chain comes out of a study of post-analysis software for immune sequencing data. Study-level background: Recorded disease courses covered relapsing-remitting, secondary progressive and progressive-relapsing multiple sclerosis. Some patients had no subtype annotation.

The study's findings and limits: A significant reduction in normalized Chao1 diversity was observed in multiple sclerosis patients versus controls. Patients carried five TRBV segments more frequently than controls did, and TRBV5-6, TRBV5-1 and TRBV20-1 were among them.

Worth noting for this clonotype: Its antigen remains unidentified.

Unique molecular identifiers were carried by the TCR beta cDNA libraries. Using its own MiXCR run on the PCR reads, TCRdb lists one record per CDR3 protein. The sample lists 650,000 to 850,000 distinct CDR3 sequences, around 46% occurring once. Germline V gene data show CDR1 as SGHDT and CDR2 as YYEEEE. The CDR3 has 14 residues. Trimming took off 4 bases at V and 4 bases at J, with 12 bases between the two ends. The sequence derives from a girl aged 10-17 years with multiple sclerosis. The gene calls are TRBV5-6 and TRBJ2-4; no definite D call. Sequencing was performed on blood. The CDR3 DNA reads TGTGCCAGCAGCCCCCGATTGGGGAAAAACATTCAGTACTTC. Amino acids: CASSPRLGKNIQYF.